These 13 T cell receptor beta chains originate from one sample sequenced in a study of blood T cell repertoires in COVID-19. Some clones are missing from TCRdb's copy, which holds only in-frame ones; the method was immunoSEQ multiplex PCR. Of approximately 16,000 clones listed, about 91% are singletons. The material sequenced was peripheral blood. The receptors were sampled from a human donor in a cohort sampled during active COVID-19.

The chain employs TRBV4-3 and TRBJ2-5, with D maybe TRBD1 (5 bases). The ends were cut back, 0 bases at V and 2 bases at J, with 19 bases in the middle. CDR3 length: 18 amino acids. From germline, CDR1 is LGHNA and CDR2 YSLEER. DNA of the CDR3: TGCGCCAGCAGCCAAGAAAGTGGGGCGGCCTGGGGTCAAGAGACCCAGTACTTC. Its protein product is CASSQESGAAWGQETQYF.

This rearrangement joins TRBV19 to TRBJ2-6; 12 bases line up with TRBD2. The CDR3 loop spans 17 amino acids. The J segment lost 4 bases and the V segment lost 6 bases, leaving 7 bases of the junction unmatched. Germline CDR1 reads LNHDA; CDR2 reads SQIVND (reference sequence). As DNA, the CDR3 is TGTGCCAGTAGGGCTAGCGGGGGGGCGATGGGGGCCAACGTCCTGACTTTC. Translation: CASRASGGAMGANVLTF. Looking up the rest from reference TRBV19 and TRBJ2-6 gives the full variable domain: DGGITQSPKYLFRKEGQNVTLSCEQNLNHDAMYWYRQDPGQGLRLIYYSQIVNDFQKGDIAEGYSVSREKKESFPLTVTSAQKNPTAFYLCASRASGGAMGANVLTFGAGSRLTVL.

This chain joins TRBV7-2 and TRBJ1-3; no reliable D call. Trimming shortened V by 2 bases and J by 0 bases, and 11 bases separated the two germline ends. Germline V gene sequence: CDR1 SGHTA, CDR2 FQGNSA. The CDR3 has 16 residues. CDR3 nucleotide sequence: TGTGCCAGCAGCTTACATGGGGAGACCTCTGGAAACACCATATATTTT. It specifies CASSLHGETSGNTIYF.

The chain combines TRBV6-5 with TRBJ1-6; no clear D gene. V lost 10 bases and J lost 0, with 10 bases in between. Germline CDR1 is MNHEY and CDR2 is SVGAGI. The CDR3 sequence is 14 residues long. The CDR3 loop reads CATTVSSYNSPLHF. The DNA of the CDR3 is TGTGCCACCACTGTGAGCTCCTATAATTCACCCCTCCACTTT.

V is TRBV7-9 and J is TRBJ2-3, with 11 bases aligning to TRBD2. The J segment lost 5 bases and the V segment lost 5 bases, leaving 12 bases of the junction unmatched. This CDR3 contains 17 residues. CDR1 is SEHNR and CDR2 is FQNEAQ in the germline V gene (reference sequence). Written as DNA, the CDR3 is TGTGCCAGCAGCCTCACGACTAGCGGGGCGTCGGGAGATACGCAGTATTTT. This translates into CASSLTTSGASGDTQYF. Supplemented by reference TRBV7-9 and TRBJ2-3, the full variable domain reads DTGVSQNPRHKITKRGQNVTFRCDPISEHNRLYWYRQTLGQGPEFLTYFQNEAQLEKSRLLSDRFSAERPKGSFSTLEIQRTEQGDSAMYLCASSLTTSGASGDTQYFGPGTRLTVL.

The chain couples TRBV27 to TRBJ1-6, with unresolved D. The CDR3 runs to 12 residues. V was cut by 8 bases and J by 7 bases, with 9 bases left in between. Germline loops: CDR1 MNHEY, CDR2 SMNVEV (reference sequence). This CDR3 reads CASGRINSPLHF. The CDR3 DNA sequence: TGTGCCAGCGGCAGGATCAATTCACCCCTCCACTTT.

This CDR3 is CASSPSGSGANVLTF. The CDR3 nucleotides read TGTGCCAGCTCCCCTTCGGGCTCTGGGGCCAACGTCCTGACTTTC. This rearrangement joins TRBV18 to TRBJ2-6; D gene ambiguous. Germline assignment: CDR1 KGHSH and CDR2 LQKENI. The CDR3 has 15 residues. V lost 6 bases to trimming and J lost 0 bases, with 9 bases between them.

This chain uses TRBV7-2 with TRBJ1-5; no definite D call. CDR1 and CDR2 (germline): SGHTA, FQGNSA. Trimming cost V 2 bases and J 4 bases, with 6 bases left between them. The CDR3 has 13 amino acids. The CDR3 region has the DNA TGTGCCAGCAGCTTACGCGGTAATCAGCCCCAGCATTTT. It codes for CASSLRGNQPQHF.

CDR3 coding DNA: TGTGCCAGCGGCGGTCTGAGGTCCCGACAGGAAAACACCGGGGAGCTGTTTTTT. Protein: CASGGLRSRQENTGELFF. The chain employs TRBV5-4 and TRBJ2-2; TRBD1 might be the D (6 bases). Trimming removed 7 bases from V and 2 bases from J, with 24 bases in between. The CDR3 is 18 residues long. Germline V lookup: CDR1 SGHNT, CDR2 YYREEE (reference sequence).

This clone was counted once. The chain joins TRBV2 to TRBJ2-1; D may be TRBD1 (6 bases). CDR1 and CDR2 from the germline V gene are SNHLY and FYNNEI. The CDR3 contains 12 residues. V lost 10 bases and J lost 9, with 16 bases in between. CDR3 DNA sequence: TGTGCCACCAGAACAGGGAGCGGTGAGCAGTTCTTC. Its translation is CATRTGSGEQFF.

The gene calls are TRBV27 and TRBJ1-6; 7 bases agree with TRBD1. J lost 0 bases, V lost 6 bases, and 8 bases had no gene match. Per germline, CDR1 MNHEY and CDR2 SMNVEV (reference sequence). The CDR3 runs 17 residues. This CDR3 reads CASSRKAGGSYNSPLHF. CDR3 in DNA: TGTGCCAGCAGCCGTAAAGCAGGGGGCTCCTATAATTCACCCCTCCACTTT.

The V gene is TRBV27, the J gene TRBJ2-5; TRBD2 agrees at 7 bases. This CDR3 comprises 13 residues. V dropped 4 bases and J dropped 5; count of bases not matched to a gene: 4. Germline-derived CDR1 and CDR2 are MNHEY and SMNVEV (reference sequence). CDR3 coding DNA: TGTGCCAGCAGTTCACTAGCGAGGGAGACCCAGTACTTC. Protein: CASSSLARETQYF.

The CDR3 DNA reads as TGTGCCAGCAGCCAAGATCCTGGGACAGATAATGAAAAACTGTTTTTT. Its protein product is CASSQDPGTDNEKLFF. The chain links TRBV4-2 to TRBJ1-4; the match to TRBD1 covers 7 bases. The CDR3 has 16 residues. From germline, CDR1 is LGHNA and CDR2 YNFKEQ. V gave up 0 bases and J gave up 4 bases; unmatched junction bases: 5.